This T cell receptor beta chain was sequenced during a study of T cell responses to AZD1222 COVID-19 vaccine. Germline V gene lookup returns CDR1 WNHNN and CDR2 SYGVQD (reference sequence). The CDR3 sequence is 14 residues long. About this clone itself: At one boundary the junction diverges from the germline segment, which might be a read error.

The table came from immunoSEQ multiplex PCR; TCRdb's copy has only in-frame clones and leaves some out. Among about 75,000 clones, around 89% were seen once, and the ten largest hold less than 12%. The sequencing here drew on peripheral blood, taken 28 days after the second dose of the MenACWY control vaccine. This clonotype was sampled from an adult who received the MenACWY meningococcal vaccine as a control. The J gene is TRBJ2-7, the V gene TRBV10-1; a possible D gene is TRBD2 (6 bases). CDR3 loop: CASCDGREVYEQYF. The CDR3 nucleotides read TGCGCCAGCTGTGACGGCAGGGAGGTCTACGAGCAGTACTTC.